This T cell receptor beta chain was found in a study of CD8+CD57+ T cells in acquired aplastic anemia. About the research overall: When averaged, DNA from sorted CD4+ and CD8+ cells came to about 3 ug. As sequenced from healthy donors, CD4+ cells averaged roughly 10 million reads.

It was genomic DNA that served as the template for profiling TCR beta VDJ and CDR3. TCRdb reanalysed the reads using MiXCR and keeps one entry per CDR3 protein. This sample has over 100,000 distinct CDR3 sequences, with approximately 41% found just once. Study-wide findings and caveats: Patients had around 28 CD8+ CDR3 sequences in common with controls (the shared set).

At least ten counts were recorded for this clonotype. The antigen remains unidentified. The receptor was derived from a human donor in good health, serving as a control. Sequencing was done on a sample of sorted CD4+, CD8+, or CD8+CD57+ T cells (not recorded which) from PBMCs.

The CDR3 nucleotides are TGTGCCAGCAGTCTCGGGACATACACTGAAGCTTTCTTT. Its translation is CASSLGTYTEAFF. This chain uses TRBV12-3 or TRBV12-4 with TRBJ1-1; D is possibly TRBD1 (6 bases). The CDR3 consists of 13 residues. The ends were cut back, 5 bases at V and 3 bases at J, with 10 bases in the middle.